These 7 T cell receptor beta chains originate from one sample sequenced in a study of cytomegalovirus exposure and HLA in healthy donors. Primers for the PCR totalled 60 Vbeta and 13 Jbeta. Sequenced by immunoSEQ multiplex PCR; TCRdb stores in-frame clones only, minus some. The repertoire includes roughly 160,000 clones, around 85% of them detected once, and about 4.5% sits in the top ten. Sequencing was performed on PBMCs. These receptors were collected from a man between 35 and 55 years old in good health and CMV-seronegative.

The rearrangement links TRBV9 to TRBJ2-1; a possible D gene is TRBD2 (5 bases). The germline CDR1 and CDR2 sequences are SGDLS and YYNGEE. Trimming shortened V by 1 base and J by 12 bases, and 17 bases separated the two germline ends. The CDR3 consists of 14 residues. The CDR3 coding sequence is TGTGCCAGCAGCGTATTGAGCACCGAGGGATTGCAGTTCTTC. Its translation is CASSVLSTEGLQFF.

This clone occurred once. The chain employs TRBV2 and TRBJ2-1; D remains ambiguous. V was clipped by 5 bases and J by 5 bases, with 10 bases between them. Germline V gene lookup returns CDR1 SNHLY and CDR2 FYNNEI. The CDR3 sequence is 13 residues long. The CDR3 DNA reads as TGTGCCAGCAGTTTGTGGCCGAACAATGAGCAGTTCTTC. This translates into CASSLWPNNEQFF. Full variable domain (outside the CDR3, taken from reference TRBV2 and TRBJ2-1): EPEVTQTPSHQVTQMGQEVILRCVPISNHLYFYWYRQILGQKVEFLVSFYNNEISEKSEIFDDQFSVERPDGSNFTLKIRSTKLEDSAMYFCASSLWPNNEQFFGPGTRLTVL.

The rearrangement uses TRBV6-1 and TRBJ1-2; D ambiguous. Trimming removed 2 bases at V and 3 bases at J, with 7 bases between. CDR1 and CDR2 (germline): MNHNS, SASEGT. The length of the CDR3 is 13 residues. The CDR3, as DNA: TGTGCCAGCAGTGAAACCAGATACTATGGCTACACCTTC. It specifies CASSETRYYGYTF.

The CDR3 bases are TGTGCCATCAGTAGACAGGGGGCTGAAGGAAACACCATATATTTT. Translating it yields CAISRQGAEGNTIYF. This chain connects TRBV10-3 to TRBJ1-3; 10 nucleotides agree with TRBD1. Germline trimming cut 5 bases from V and 4 bases from J; bases unmatched to any gene: 5. The germline CDR1 and CDR2 sequences are ENHRY and SYGVKD. CDR3 size: 15 residues.

V and J are TRBV5-1 and TRBJ2-7; D call uncertain. Germline CDR1 SGHRS, CDR2 YFSETQ. V lost 0 bases and J 2 bases, leaving 9 bases between the germline ends. This CDR3 is 14 amino acids long. The DNA of the CDR3 is TGCGCCAGCAGCTTGGATTCCGGTACCTACGAGCAGTACTTC. Its protein product is CASSLDSGTYEQYF.

The rearrangement links TRBV7-9 to TRBJ2-2; D is possibly TRBD1 (6 bases). This CDR3 is 16 amino acids long. Trimming took off 5 bases at V and 0 bases at J, with 13 bases between the two ends. Germline CDR1 is SEHNR and CDR2 is FQNEAQ (reference sequence). CDR3 loop: CASSQGPTTNTGELFF. The CDR3 DNA follows: TGTGCCAGCAGCCAGGGGCCCACAACGAACACCGGGGAGCTGTTTTTT.

This chain uses TRBV7-2 with TRBJ2-7; TRBD1 might be the D (7 bases). Trimming shortened V by 5 bases and J by 7 bases, and 21 bases separated the two germline ends. Germline loops: CDR1 SGHTA, CDR2 FQGNSA. This CDR3 region has 15 residues. For the CDR3, the DNA is TGTGCCAGCAGCGGGTGGGGCAGGGGGGAGGATGAGCAGTACTTC. This encodes CASSGWGRGEDEQYF.